This paragraph reports one T cell receptor beta chain. This sample is part of a study of blood T cell repertoires in COVID-19. Study in general: Sites in the United States, Italy and Spain provided acute and convalescent COVID-19 samples. Nucleic acid was either cDNA or gDNA, and it came from T cells, B-cell-depleted T cells, or PBMCs.

The CDR3 runs 17 residues. The V gene's germline CDR1 is MNHEY and CDR2 SVGEGT. The trim removed 0 bases at V and 2 bases at J, leaving 8 bases unmatched. Original processing notes: Scientists estimated how many nucleated cells there were by amplifying reference gene primers. Data came from immunoSEQ multiplex PCR; TCRdb stores just in-frame clones and leaves some out. V, J and clone size derive from that table, while D and trimming were established from the DNA sequence. This sample has some 150,000 clones, with approximately 80% found just once. The sample was peripheral blood. The origin of this receptor is a man in his 60s with active or convalescent COVID-19. The V and J genes are TRBV6-2 or TRBV6-3 and TRBJ2-3; 7 nucleotides line up with TRBD2. The CDR3, as DNA: TGTGCCAGCAGTTACTCGAAGTGGGAGCGGGACACAGATACGCAGTATTTT. Residues: CASSYSKWERDTDTQYF.